Included here is one T cell receptor beta chain sequence, with context. The antigen remains unidentified. These data come from a study of cytomegalovirus exposure and HLA in healthy donors. Study information: Earlier results showed 90 million to 120 million unique TCR beta sequences derived from 150 million to 200 million T cells.

PCR amplification relied on 60 Vbeta primers (plus 13 Jbeta primers). The data were produced by immunoSEQ multiplex PCR, yet TCRdb's version contains in-frame clones alone and is incomplete. The table has some 150,000 clones, about 76% seen once. General study findings and limits: According to a later analysis, most TCR beta chains associated with CMV appeared HLA-restricted. As a later analysis showed, a missense DCLRE1C variant was linked to trimming of TCR beta V- and J-genes.

The CDR3 is 11 residues long. V lost 4 bases to trimming and J lost 10 bases, with 8 bases between them. Germline V gene lookup returns CDR1 SGHVS and CDR2 FQNEAQ. The sequence derives from a male donor in good health and CMV-seronegative. The V call is TRBV7-8, the J call TRBJ2-1; D unresolved. The material sequenced was PBMCs. DNA for the CDR3: TGTGCCAGCAGCTCAACGAGAGAGCAGTTCTTC. Its translation is CASSSTREQFF. Full variable domain (rest looked up from reference TRBV7-8 and TRBJ2-1): GAGVSQSPRYKVAKRGQDVALRCDPISGHVSLFWYQQALGQGPEFLTYFQNEAQLDKSGLPSDRFFAERPEGSVSTLKIQRTQQEDSAVYLCASSSTREQFFGPGTRLTVL.